These T cell receptor beta chains were read from a single sample in a study of shared T cell receptors in the human thymus. The assay was immunoSEQ multiplex PCR, and TCRdb's table has in-frame clones only and misses some. The data show 640,000 or so clones, with approximately 87% seen just once and more than 0.009% held by the top ten. In addition, the sample was reused for a study of human thymus T cells.

Input material: thymocytes. The receptors stem from a boy less than two years old with a congenital heart defect. The CDR3 runs from the conserved cysteine through the conserved F or W. The order of the fields is V gene, D gene, J gene, clone size, CDR3 DNA, CDR3 protein. The D gene is left open where the match is weak. Clone size is given for some rows only: seen once, a few or many times, or a class if the clone is expanded.

TRBV6-5	.	TRBJ2-7	.	TGTGCCAGCAGTTACACCCCCAGGTTCAGCTCCTACGAGCAGTACTTC	CASSYTPRFSSYEQYF
TRBV6-6	.	TRBJ2-1	.	TGTGCCAGCAGTTACGCCGGGACTCAGCGCGATGAGCAGTTCTTC	CASSYAGTQRDEQFF
TRBV7-2	TRBD1	TRBJ1-1	.	TGTGCCAGCAGCCTTAGACAGGGTAGTGTGAACACTGAAGCTTTCTTT	CASSLRQGSVNTEAFF
TRBV7-7	.	TRBJ2-7	.	TGTGCTAGCAGCTTTGGCAGGGGCTACGAGCAGTACTTC	CASSFGRGYEQYF
TRBV19	.	TRBJ2-7	.	TGTGCCAGTAGTATGCAGCCGGGTCCCTACGAGCAGTACTTC	CASSMQPGPYEQYF
TRBV19	.	TRBJ1-1	.	TGTGCCAGTCGAGACCGACAGGACTTGAACACTGAAGCTTTCTTT	CASRDRQDLNTEAFF
TRBV4-1	TRBD2	TRBJ2-5	.	TGCGCCAGCAGCCAAGTATCGGGACTACAAGAGACCCAGTACTTC	CASSQVSGLQETQYF
TRBV19	.	TRBJ1-5	.	TGTGCCAGTAGTATGGGGCAGATAAGCAATCAGCCCCAGCATTTT	CASSMGQISNQPQHF
TRBV6-1	TRBD1	TRBJ1-2	.	TGTGCCAGCAGTGTTCAGGGGGCGTCTGGCTACACCTTC	CASSVQGASGYTF
TRBV4-3	TRBD2	TRBJ2-1	.	TGCGCCAGCAGCCAAGAGGGACTAGCGGACCCATACAATGAGCAGTTCTTC	CASSQEGLADPYNEQFF
TRBV19	.	TRBJ1-5	.	TGTGCCAGTAGTATAGTAAACCGGGGAAGCAATCAGCCCCAGCATTTT	CASSIVNRGSNQPQHF
TRBV6-5	.	TRBJ1-3	.	TGTGCCAGCTCCGAGGAGAACTCTGGAAACACCATATATTTT	CASSEENSGNTIYF
TRBV15	.	TRBJ2-1	.	TGTGCCACCAGCAGGACAGGGGAGGGTAATGAGCAGTTCTTC	CATSRTGEGNEQFF
TRBV5-1	.	TRBJ2-6	.	TGCGCCAGCAGCTTGGTACCATCAACAGGGCCTGGGGCCAACGTCCTGACTTTC	CASSLVPSTGPGANVLTF
TRBV20-1	.	TRBJ2-7	.	TGCAGTGCTTTTATAGCGTACGAGCAGTACTTC	CSAFIAYEQYF
TRBV5-1	TRBD1	TRBJ1-2	once	TGCGCCAGCAGCTTGGGGGACAGGGAGTCAAGTGGCTACACCTTC	CASSLGDRESSGYTF
TRBV25-1	TRBD1	TRBJ2-7	once	TGTGCCAGCAGTGATGGACAGGGTAACGAGCAGTACTTC	CASSDGQGNEQYF
TRBV7-2	.	TRBJ1-6	.	TGTGCCAGCAGCTTTAGCAAAATGGTTAATTCCCCCCTCCACTTT	CASSFSKMVNSPLHF
TRBV25-1	TRBD2	TRBJ2-7	.	TGTGCCAGCAGTAGGCCGGGACTACAGTGGGAGCAGTACTTC	CASSRPGLQWEQYF
TRBV5-6	.	TRBJ1-1	.	TGTGCCAGCAGCTTGTGGGGCAGGGATAACACTGAAGCTTTCTTT	CASSLWGRDNTEAFF
TRBV28	.	TRBJ2-7	.	TGTGCCAGCAGTGAGACTCCCCCGGACGAGCAGTACTTC	CASSETPPDEQYF
TRBV18	.	TRBJ1-3	.	TGTGCCAGCTCACCAGCAGGGATCTCTGGAAACACCATATATTTT	CASSPAGISGNTIYF